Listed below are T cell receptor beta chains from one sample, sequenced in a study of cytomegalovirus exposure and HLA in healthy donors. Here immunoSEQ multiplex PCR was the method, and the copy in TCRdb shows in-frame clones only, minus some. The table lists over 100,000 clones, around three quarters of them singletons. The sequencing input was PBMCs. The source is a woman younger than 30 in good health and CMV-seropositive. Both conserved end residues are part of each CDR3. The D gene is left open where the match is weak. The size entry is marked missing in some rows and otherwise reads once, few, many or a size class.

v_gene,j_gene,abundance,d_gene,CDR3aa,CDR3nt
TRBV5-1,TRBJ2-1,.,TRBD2,CASSPDSGSWYNEQFF,TGCGCCAGCAGCCCAGATAGCGGGAGTTGGTACAATGAGCAGTTCTTC
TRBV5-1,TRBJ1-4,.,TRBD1,CASRPTGATNEKLFF,TGCGCCAGCAGGCCCACAGGGGCGACTAATGAAAAACTGTTTTTT
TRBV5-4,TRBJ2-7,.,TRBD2,CDSSLGGAGASSYEQYF,TGTGACAGCAGTTTAGGGGGAGCGGGGGCCAGCTCCTACGAGCAGTACTTC
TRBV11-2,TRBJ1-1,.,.,CASSLEGVGTEAFF,TGTGCCAGCAGCTTAGAAGGGGTGGGGACTGAAGCTTTCTTT
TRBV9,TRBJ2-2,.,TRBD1,CASSKTGAGELFF,TGTGCCAGCAGCAAAACAGGGGCGGGGGAGCTGTTTTTT
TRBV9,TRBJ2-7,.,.,CASSVQGGVEPYEQYF,TGTGCCAGCAGCGTGCAAGGGGGGGTGGAGCCCTACGAGCAGTACTTC
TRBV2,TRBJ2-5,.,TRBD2,CASSDTSGRGPNQETQYF,TGTGCCAGCAGTGACACTAGCGGGAGGGGGCCGAACCAAGAGACCCAGTACTTC
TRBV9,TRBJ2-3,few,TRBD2,CASSLGTSGTDTQYF,TGTGCCAGCAGCCTCGGGACTAGCGGCACAGATACGCAGTATTTT
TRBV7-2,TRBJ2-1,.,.,CASSGAASGSSYNEQFF,TGTGCCAGCAGCGGCGCAGCGAGCGGTAGCTCCTACAATGAGCAGTTCTTC
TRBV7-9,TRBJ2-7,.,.,CASSLAQGGLLDPYEQYF,TGTGCCAGCAGCTTAGCTCAGGGGGGACTCTTAGACCCCTACGAGCAGTACTTC
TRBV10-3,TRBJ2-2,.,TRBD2,CAISDGTSGARGELFF,TGTGCCATCAGTGACGGGACTAGCGGGGCTAGGGGGGAGCTGTTTTTT
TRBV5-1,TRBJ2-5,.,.,CASSYTGGAEVETQYF,TGCGCCAGCAGCTACACAGGGGGGGCCGAGGTAGAGACCCAGTACTTC
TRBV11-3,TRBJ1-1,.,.,CASSRVRDSTEAFF,TGTGCCAGCAGCCGCGTCCGGGACTCAACTGAAGCTTTCTTT
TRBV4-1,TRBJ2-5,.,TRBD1,CASSPRTGGDETQYF,TGCGCCAGCAGCCCTCGGACAGGAGGCGACGAGACCCAGTACTTC
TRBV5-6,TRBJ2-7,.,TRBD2,CASSLTIAGDSYEQYF,TGTGCCAGCAGCCTAACTATAGCGGGAGACTCTTACGAGCAGTACTTC
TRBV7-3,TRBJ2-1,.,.,CASSLMRLARNNEQFF,TGTGCCAGCAGCTTAATGAGGCTAGCAAGGAACAATGAGCAGTTCTTC
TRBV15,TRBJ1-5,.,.,CATSRDSTYNQPQHF,TGTGCCACCAGCAGAGATTCGACTTACAATCAGCCCCAGCATTTT
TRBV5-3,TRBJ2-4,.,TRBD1,CARSCPHRQGPYF,TGTGCCAGAAGCTGCCCCCATAGACAGGGACCGTACTTC
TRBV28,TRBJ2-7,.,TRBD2,CASSPPGGDSYEQYF,TGTGCCAGCAGTCCCCCCGGGGGGGACTCCTACGAGCAGTACTTC
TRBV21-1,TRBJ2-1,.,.,CASSRTSGRDGGSYNEQFF,TGTGCCAGCAGCAGGACTAGCGGGAGGGACGGGGGCTCCTACAATGAGCAGTTCTTC
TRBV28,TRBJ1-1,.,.,CAAANELQSAEAFF,TGTGCCGCCGCCAATGAGTTACAAAGCGCTGAAGCTTTCTTT
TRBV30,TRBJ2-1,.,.,CAWSDTRGDEQFF,TGTGCCTGGAGCGATACCAGGGGAGATGAGCAGTTCTTC
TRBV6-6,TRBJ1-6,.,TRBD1,CASSYRDRDSPLHF,TGTGCCAGCAGTTATAGGGACAGAGATTCACCCCTCCACTTT
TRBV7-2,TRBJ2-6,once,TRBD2,CASSSTSGSKVAGANVLTF,TGTGCCAGCAGCTCCACTAGCGGGAGCAAAGTCGCCGGGGCCAACGTCCTGACTTTC
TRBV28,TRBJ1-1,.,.,CASSLSGERGTEAFF,TGTGCCAGCAGTTTATCCGGAGAGCGGGGCACTGAAGCTTTCTTT
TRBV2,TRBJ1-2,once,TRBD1,CASTRDRASEGYTF,TGTGCCAGCACACGGGACAGGGCCTCAGAGGGCTACACCTTC
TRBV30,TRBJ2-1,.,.,CAWHSGSSYNEQFF,TGTGCCTGGCATAGCGGTAGCTCCTACAATGAGCAGTTCTTC
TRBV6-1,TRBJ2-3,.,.,CASSMDREGDTQYF,TGTGCCAGCAGTATGGACAGGGAGGGAGATACGCAGTATTTT
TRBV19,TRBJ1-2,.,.,CASSMGQNYGYTF,TGTGCCAGTAGTATGGGGCAGAACTATGGCTACACCTTC
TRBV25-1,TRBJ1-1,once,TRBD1,CASSRGAWDRGTEAFF,TGTGCCAGCAGTAGGGGGGCATGGGACAGGGGAACTGAAGCTTTCTTT
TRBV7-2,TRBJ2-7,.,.,CASSSTRYEQYF,TGTGCCAGCAGTTCAACGCGCTACGAGCAGTACTTC
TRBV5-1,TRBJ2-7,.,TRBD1,CASSPGQGFPLYEQYF,TGCGCCAGCAGCCCTGGACAGGGTTTCCCTTTGTACGAGCAGTACTTC
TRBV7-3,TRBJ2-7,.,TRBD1,CASSPDRASEQYF,TGTGCCAGCAGCCCGGACAGGGCAAGCGAGCAGTACTTC
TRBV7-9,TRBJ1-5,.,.,CASSLGQMNSNQPQHF,TGTGCCAGCAGCTTAGGGCAGATGAATAGCAATCAGCCCCAGCATTTT
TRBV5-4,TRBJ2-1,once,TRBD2,CASIGTSGGSYNEQFF,TGTGCCAGCATCGGGACTAGCGGGGGCTCCTACAATGAGCAGTTCTTC
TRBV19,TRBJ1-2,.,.,CASTTTRIEGGYTF,TGTGCCAGTACCACGACACGGATAGAAGGTGGCTACACCTTC
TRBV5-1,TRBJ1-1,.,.,CASSFTGSGTEAFF,TGCGCCAGCAGCTTCACAGGGTCGGGGACTGAAGCTTTCTTT
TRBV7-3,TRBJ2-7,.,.,CASSSIEGFLQLPSYEQYF,TGTGCCAGCAGCTCCATTGAGGGTTTTTTACAGTTGCCTTCCTACGAGCAGTACTTC
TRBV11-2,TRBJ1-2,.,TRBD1,CASSPTGGSNYGYTF,TGTGCCAGCAGCCCGACAGGGGGAAGTAACTATGGCTACACCTTC
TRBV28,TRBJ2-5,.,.,CASSPPVVETQYF,TGTGCCAGCAGCCCCCCGGTAGTGGAGACCCAGTACTTC